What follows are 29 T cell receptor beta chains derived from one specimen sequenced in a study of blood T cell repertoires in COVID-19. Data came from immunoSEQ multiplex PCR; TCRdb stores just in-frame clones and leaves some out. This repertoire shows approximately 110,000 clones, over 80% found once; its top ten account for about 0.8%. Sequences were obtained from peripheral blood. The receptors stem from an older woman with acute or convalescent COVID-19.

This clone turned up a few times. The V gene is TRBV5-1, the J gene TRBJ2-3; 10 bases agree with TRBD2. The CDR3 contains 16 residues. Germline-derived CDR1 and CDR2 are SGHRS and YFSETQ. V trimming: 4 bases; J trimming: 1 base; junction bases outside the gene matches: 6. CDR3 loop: CASSEGLALGTDTQYF. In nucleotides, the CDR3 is TGCGCCAGCAGCGAGGGACTAGCGTTGGGCACAGATACGCAGTATTTT.

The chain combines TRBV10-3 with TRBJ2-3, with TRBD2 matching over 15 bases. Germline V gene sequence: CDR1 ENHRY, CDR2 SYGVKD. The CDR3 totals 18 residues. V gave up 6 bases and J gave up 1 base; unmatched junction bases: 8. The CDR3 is CAIRTGLAGGGGTDTQYF. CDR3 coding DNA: TGTGCCATCAGGACTGGACTAGCGGGAGGGGGGGGCACAGATACGCAGTATTTT.

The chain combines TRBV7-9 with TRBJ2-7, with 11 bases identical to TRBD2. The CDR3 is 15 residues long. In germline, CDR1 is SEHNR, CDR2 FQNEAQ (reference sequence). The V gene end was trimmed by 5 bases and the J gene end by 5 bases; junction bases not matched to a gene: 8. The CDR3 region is CASSVATSGTNEQYF. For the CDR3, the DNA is TGTGCCAGCAGCGTGGCGACTAGCGGGACTAACGAGCAGTACTTC.

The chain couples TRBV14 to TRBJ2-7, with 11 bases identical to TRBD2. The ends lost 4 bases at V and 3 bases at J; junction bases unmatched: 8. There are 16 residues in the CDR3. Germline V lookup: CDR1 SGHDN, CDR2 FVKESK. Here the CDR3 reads CASSPFSGGAFYEQYF. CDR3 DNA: TGTGCCAGCAGCCCTTTTAGCGGGGGGGCTTTCTACGAGCAGTACTTC. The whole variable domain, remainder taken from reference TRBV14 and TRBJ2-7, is EAGVTQFPSHSVIEKGQTVTLRCDPISGHDNLYWYRRVMGKEIKFLLHFVKESKQDESGMPNNRFLAERTGGTYSTLKVQPAELEDSGVYFCASSPFSGGAFYEQYFGPGTRLTVT.

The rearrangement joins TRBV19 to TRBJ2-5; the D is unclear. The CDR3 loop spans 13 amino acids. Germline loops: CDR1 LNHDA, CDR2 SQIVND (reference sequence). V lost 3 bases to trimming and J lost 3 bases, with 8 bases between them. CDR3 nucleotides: TGTGCCAGTAGTATCGGCAGCGAAGAGACCCAGTACTTC. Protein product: CASSIGSEETQYF. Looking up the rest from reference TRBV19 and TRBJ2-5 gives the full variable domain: DGGITQSPKYLFRKEGQNVTLSCEQNLNHDAMYWYRQDPGQGLRLIYYSQIVNDFQKGDIAEGYSVSREKKESFPLTVTSAQKNPTAFYLCASSIGSEETQYFGPGTRLLVL.

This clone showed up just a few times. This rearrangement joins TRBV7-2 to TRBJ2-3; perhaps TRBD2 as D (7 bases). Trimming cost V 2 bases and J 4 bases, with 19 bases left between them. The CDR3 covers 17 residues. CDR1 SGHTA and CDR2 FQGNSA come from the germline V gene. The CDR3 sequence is CASSLSASGGASDTQYF. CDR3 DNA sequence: TGTGCCAGCAGCTTAAGTGCGAGTGGGGGGGCCTCAGATACGCAGTATTTT.

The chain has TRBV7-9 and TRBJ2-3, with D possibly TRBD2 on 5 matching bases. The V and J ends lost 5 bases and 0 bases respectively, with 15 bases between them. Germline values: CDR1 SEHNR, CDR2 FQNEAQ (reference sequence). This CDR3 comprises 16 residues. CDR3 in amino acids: CASSLGPSGSTDTQYF. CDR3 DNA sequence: TGTGCCAGCAGCCTGGGTCCGAGCGGTAGCACAGATACGCAGTATTTT.

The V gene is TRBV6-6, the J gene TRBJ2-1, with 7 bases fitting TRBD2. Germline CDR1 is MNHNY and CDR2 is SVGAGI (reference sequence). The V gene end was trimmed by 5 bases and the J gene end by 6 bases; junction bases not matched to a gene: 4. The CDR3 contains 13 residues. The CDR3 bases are TGTGCCAGCAGTGGTCCGGGGGGCAATGAGCAGTTCTTC. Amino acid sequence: CASSGPGGNEQFF.

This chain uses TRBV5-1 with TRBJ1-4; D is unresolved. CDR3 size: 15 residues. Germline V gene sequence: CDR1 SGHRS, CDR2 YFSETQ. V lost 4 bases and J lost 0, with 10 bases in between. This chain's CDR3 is CASSLLGATNEKLFF. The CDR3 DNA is TGCGCCAGCAGCCTGCTAGGCGCAACTAATGAAAAACTGTTTTTT.

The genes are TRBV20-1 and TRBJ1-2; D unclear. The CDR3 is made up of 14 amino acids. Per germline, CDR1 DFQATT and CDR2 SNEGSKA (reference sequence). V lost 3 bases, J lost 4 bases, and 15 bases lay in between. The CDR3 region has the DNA TGCAGTGCTAGTATCACAGTGAGCCTCTATGGCTACACCTTC. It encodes CSASITVSLYGYTF.

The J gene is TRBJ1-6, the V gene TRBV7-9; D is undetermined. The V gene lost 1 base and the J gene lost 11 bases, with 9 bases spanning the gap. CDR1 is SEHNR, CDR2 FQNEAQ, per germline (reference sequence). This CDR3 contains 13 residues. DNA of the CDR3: TGTGCCAGCAGCTTAGAGTTTAGAACACCCCTCCACTTT. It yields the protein CASSLEFRTPLHF.

CDR3 nucleotide sequence: TGTGCCAGCAGCCCCGTCGGGGGGCCCTACAATGAGCAGTTCTTC. It codes for CASSPVGGPYNEQFF. The chain combines TRBV6-2 or TRBV6-3 with TRBJ2-1; the D gene is possibly TRBD2 (7 bases). CDR3 length: 15 amino acids. V was pared by 6 bases and J by 2 bases, with 14 bases between. The germline CDR1 and CDR2 sequences are MNHEY and SVGEGT.

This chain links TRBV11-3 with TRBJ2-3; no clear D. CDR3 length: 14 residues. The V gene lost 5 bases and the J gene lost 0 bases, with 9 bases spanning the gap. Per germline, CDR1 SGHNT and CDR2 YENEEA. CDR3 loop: CASSLLASTDTQYF. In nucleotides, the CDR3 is TGTGCCAGCAGCCTTTTAGCCAGCACAGATACGCAGTATTTT.

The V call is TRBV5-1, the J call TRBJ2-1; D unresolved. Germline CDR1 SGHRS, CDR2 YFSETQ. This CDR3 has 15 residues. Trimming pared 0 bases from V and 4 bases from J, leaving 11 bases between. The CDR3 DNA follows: TGCGCCAGCAGCTTGGCGTCTAGTGGATACAATGAGCAGTTCTTC. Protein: CASSLASSGYNEQFF.

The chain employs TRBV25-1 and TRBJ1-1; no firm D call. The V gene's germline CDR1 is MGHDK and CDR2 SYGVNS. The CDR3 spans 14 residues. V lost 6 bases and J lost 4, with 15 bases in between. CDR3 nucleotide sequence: TGTGCCAGCAGCCCCGTGGGAGGGTTCACTGAAGCTTTCTTT. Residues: CASSPVGGFTEAFF.

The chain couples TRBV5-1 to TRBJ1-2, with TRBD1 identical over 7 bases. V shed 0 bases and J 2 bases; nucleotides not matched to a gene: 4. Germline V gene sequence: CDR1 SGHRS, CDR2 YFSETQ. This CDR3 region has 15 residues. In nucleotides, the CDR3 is TGCGCCAGCAGCTTGGAGGAGGGGGCGAACTATGGCTACACCTTC. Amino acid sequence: CASSLEEGANYGYTF.

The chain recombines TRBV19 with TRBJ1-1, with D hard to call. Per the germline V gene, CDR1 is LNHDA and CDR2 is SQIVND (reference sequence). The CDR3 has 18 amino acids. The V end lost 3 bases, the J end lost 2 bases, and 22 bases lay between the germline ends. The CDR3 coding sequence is TGTGCCAGTAGTATCGGTAGAGATGGTCGATTGAGAAACACTGAAGCTTTCTTT. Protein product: CASSIGRDGRLRNTEAFF.

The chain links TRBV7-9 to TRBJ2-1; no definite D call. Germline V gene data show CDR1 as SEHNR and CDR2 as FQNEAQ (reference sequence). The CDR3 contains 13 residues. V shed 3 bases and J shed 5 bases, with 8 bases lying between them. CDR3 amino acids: CASSFGGNNEQFF. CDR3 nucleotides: TGTGCCAGCAGCTTTGGCGGTAACAATGAGCAGTTCTTC.

This chain's CDR3 is CASSKEPRMGKERSEKLFF. CDR3 sequence (DNA): TGTGCCAGCAGCAAAGAGCCTCGTATGGGTAAAGAACGGAGTGAAAAACTGTTTTTT. The chain carries TRBV21-1 and TRBJ1-4. TRBV21-1 is given as a pseudogene. The length of the CDR3 is 19 residues.

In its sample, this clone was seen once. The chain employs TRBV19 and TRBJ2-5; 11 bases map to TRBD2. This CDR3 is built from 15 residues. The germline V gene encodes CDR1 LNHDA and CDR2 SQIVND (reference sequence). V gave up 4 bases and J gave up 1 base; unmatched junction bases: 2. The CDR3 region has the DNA TGTGCCAGTAGTAGACTAGCGGGACGCCAAGAGACCCAGTACTTC. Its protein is CASSRLAGRQETQYF.

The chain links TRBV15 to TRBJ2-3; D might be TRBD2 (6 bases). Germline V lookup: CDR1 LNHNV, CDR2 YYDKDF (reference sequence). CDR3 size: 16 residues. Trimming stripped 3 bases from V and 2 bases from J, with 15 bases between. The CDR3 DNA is TGTGCCACCAGCAGCCTTGGACCGGGACTCACAGATACGCAGTATTTT. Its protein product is CATSSLGPGLTDTQYF.

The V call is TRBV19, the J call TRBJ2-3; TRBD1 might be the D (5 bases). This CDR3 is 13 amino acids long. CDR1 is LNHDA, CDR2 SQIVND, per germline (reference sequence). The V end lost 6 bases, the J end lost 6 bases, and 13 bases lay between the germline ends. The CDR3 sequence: CASSNNYRDTQYF. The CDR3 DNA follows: TGTGCCAGTAGCAACAACTACAGGGATACGCAGTATTTT.

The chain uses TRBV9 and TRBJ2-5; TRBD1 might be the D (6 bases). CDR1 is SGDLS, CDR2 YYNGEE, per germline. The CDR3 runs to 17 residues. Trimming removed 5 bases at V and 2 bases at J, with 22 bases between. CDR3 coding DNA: TGTGCCAGCAGTCTACAGTCGGGACAAGGAGTACAAGAGACCCAGTACTTC. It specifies CASSLQSGQGVQETQYF.

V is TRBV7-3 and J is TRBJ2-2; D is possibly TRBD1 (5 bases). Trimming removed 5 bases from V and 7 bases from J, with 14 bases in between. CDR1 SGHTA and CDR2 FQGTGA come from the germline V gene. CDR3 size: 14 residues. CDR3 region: CASSRNPGHGELFF. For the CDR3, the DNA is TGTGCCAGCAGCCGAAACCCCGGACACGGGGAGCTGTTTTTT. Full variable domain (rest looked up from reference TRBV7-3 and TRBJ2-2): GAGVSQTPSNKVTEKGKYVELRCDPISGHTALYWYRQSLGQGPEFLIYFQGTGAADDSGLPNDRFFAVRPEGSVSTLKIQRTERGDSAVYLCASSRNPGHGELFFGEGSRLTVL.

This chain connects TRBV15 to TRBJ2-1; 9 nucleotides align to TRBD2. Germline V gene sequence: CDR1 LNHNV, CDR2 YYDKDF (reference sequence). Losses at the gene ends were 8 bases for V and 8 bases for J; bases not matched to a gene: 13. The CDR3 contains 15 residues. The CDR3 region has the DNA TGTGCCACCCGGTCAGCGGGGGGCCCTATCCATGAGCAGTTCTTC. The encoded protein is CATRSAGGPIHEQFF.

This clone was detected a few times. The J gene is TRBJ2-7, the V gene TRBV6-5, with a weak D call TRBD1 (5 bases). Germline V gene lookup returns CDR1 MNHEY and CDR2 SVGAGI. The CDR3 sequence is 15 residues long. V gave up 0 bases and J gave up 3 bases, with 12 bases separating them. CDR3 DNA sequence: TGTGCCAGCAGTTACTCGAGCAGGGTCAGCTACGAGCAGTACTTC. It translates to CASSYSSRVSYEQYF.

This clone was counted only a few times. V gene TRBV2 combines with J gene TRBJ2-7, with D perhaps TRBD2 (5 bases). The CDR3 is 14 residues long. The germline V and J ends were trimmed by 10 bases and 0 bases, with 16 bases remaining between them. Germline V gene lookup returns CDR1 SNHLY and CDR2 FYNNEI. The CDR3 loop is CAIERTGSSYEQYF. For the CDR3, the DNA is TGTGCCATCGAGCGGACGGGAAGCTCCTACGAGCAGTACTTC.

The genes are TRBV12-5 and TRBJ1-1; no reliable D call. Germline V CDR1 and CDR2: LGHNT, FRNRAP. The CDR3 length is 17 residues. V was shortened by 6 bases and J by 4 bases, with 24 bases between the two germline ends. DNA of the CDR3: TGTGCTAGTGGCCCGCGAGGGCGGTTTCTAGAGGGCACTGAAGCTTTCTTT. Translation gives CASGPRGRFLEGTEAFF.

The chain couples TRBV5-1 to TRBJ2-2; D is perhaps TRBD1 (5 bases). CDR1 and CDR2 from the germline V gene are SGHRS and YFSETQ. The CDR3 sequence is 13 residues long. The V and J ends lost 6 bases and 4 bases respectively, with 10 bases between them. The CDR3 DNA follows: TGCGCCAGCATCTCAGGGTCCACCGGGGAGCTGTTTTTT. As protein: CASISGSTGELFF.